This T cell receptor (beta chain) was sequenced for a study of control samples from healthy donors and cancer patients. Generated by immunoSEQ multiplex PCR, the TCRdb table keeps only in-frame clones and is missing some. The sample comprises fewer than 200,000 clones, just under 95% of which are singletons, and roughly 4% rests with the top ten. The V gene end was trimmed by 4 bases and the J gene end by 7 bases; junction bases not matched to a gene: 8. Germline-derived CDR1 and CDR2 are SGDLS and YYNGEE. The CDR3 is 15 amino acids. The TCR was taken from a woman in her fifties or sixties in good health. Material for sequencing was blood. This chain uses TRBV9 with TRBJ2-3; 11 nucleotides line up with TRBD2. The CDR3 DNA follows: TGTGCCAGCAGCCCAACTAGCGGGGGAGTGAATACGCAGTATTTT. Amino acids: CASSPTSGGVNTQYF.